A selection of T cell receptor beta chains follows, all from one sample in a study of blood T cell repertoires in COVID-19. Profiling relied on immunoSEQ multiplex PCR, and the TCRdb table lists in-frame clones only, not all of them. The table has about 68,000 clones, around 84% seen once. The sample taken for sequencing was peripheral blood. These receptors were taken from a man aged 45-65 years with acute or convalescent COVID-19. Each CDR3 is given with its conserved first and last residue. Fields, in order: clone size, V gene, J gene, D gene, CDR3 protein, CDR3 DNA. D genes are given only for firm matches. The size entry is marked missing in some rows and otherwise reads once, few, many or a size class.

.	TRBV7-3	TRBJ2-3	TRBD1	CASGFKQGGTDTQYF	TGTGCCAGCGGATTTAAACAGGGGGGCACAGATACGCAGTATTTT
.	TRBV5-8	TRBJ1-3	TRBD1	CASADRDDDTIYF	TGTGCCAGCGCAGACAGGGACGATGACACCATATATTTT
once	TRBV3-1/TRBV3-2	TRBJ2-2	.	CASSRDTGELFF	TGTGCCAGCAGCCGCGATACCGGGGAGCTGTTTTTT
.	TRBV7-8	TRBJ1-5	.	CASSFGAYNQPQHF	TGTGCCAGCAGCTTTGGAGCGTACAATCAGCCCCAGCATTTT
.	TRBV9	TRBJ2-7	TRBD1	CASSVGDRASYEQYF	TGTGCCAGCAGCGTGGGGGACAGGGCCTCCTACGAGCAGTACTTC
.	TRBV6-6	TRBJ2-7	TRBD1	CASRGTGPLYEQYF	TGTGCCAGCAGGGGGACAGGGCCCCTCTACGAGCAGTACTTC
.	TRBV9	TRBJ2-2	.	CASTSGATGELFF	TGTGCCAGCACTTCGGGTGCCACCGGGGAGCTGTTTTTT
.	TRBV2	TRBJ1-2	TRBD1	CASSENWGDSLPTF	TGTGCCAGCAGTGAAAACTGGGGGGACAGCCTACCCACCTTC
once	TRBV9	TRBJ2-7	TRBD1	CASSVDPNRGWQYF	TGTGCCAGCAGCGTCGACCCTAACAGGGGGTGGCAGTACTTC
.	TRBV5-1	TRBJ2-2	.	CASSPGTTGELFF	TGCGCCAGCAGCCCCGGGACAACCGGGGAGCTGTTTTTT
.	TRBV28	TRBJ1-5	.	CASSFASSIGQPQHF	TGTGCCAGCAGTTTTGCGTCCTCTATTGGTCAGCCCCAGCATTTT
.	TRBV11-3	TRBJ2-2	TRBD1	CASGNRGRTGELFF	TGTGCCAGCGGGAACAGGGGGCGCACCGGGGAGCTGTTTTTT
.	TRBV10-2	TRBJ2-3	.	CASSLAGAADTQYF	TGCGCCAGCAGTCTGGCGGGGGCGGCGGATACGCAGTATTTT
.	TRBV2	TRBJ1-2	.	CASSVTKGRSGGYTF	TGTGCCAGCAGTGTTACCAAGGGGCGCTCAGGCGGCTACACCTTC
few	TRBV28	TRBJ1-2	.	CASSPGPQGGYTF	TGTGCCAGCAGTCCCGGGCCCCAGGGTGGCTACACCTTC
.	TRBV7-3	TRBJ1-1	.	CASSLGQQTEAFF	TGTGCCAGCAGCTTAGGGCAGCAGACTGAAGCTTTCTTT
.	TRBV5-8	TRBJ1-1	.	CASSLEPSFRLMNTEAFF	TGTGCCAGCAGCTTGGAACCCAGTTTTCGATTGATGAACACTGAAGCTTTCTTT
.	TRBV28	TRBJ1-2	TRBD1	CASSLRDRGPSGGYTF	TGTGCCAGCAGTCTTAGGGACAGGGGGCCCAGTGGCGGCTACACCTTC
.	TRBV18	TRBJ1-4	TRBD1	CASSPPGQGGEKLFF	TGTGCCAGCTCACCACCCGGACAGGGGGGTGAAAAACTGTTTTTT
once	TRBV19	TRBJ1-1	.	CASRARDGTEAFF	TGTGCCAGTAGGGCCAGGGATGGCACTGAAGCTTTCTTT
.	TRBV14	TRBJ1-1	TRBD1	CASSQLGGAGGRTEAFF	TGTGCCAGCAGCCAATTAGGGGGCGCGGGCGGGAGGACTGAAGCTTTCTTT
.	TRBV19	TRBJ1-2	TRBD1	CASRGTGNYGYTF	TGTGCCAGTAGGGGGACAGGAAATTATGGCTACACCTTC
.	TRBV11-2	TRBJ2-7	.	CASSLAGTYYEQYF	TGTGCCAGCAGCTTAGCTGGGACATACTACGAGCAGTACTTC
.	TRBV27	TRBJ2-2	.	CASTPLDRNTGELFF	TGTGCCAGCACCCCATTGGACAGAAACACCGGGGAGCTGTTTTTT
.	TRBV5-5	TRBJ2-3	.	CASSRGGSTDTQYF	TGTGCCAGCAGCAGGGGCGGCAGCACAGATACGCAGTATTTT
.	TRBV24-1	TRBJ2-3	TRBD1	CATSDFGTGTDTQYF	TGTGCCACCAGTGATTTCGGGACAGGGACAGATACGCAGTATTTT
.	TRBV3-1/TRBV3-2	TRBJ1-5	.	CASTRGSGQPQHF	TGTGCCAGCACCCGGGGGTCTGGTCAGCCCCAGCATTTT
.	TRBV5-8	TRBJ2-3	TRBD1	CASSWGDRARDTQYF	TGTGCCAGCAGCTGGGGAGACAGGGCCAGAGATACGCAGTATTTT
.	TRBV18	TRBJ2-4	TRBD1	CASSPGQGGLNIQYF	TGTGCCAGCTCCCCTGGACAGGGCGGGTTAAACATTCAGTACTTC
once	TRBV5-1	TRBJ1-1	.	CASRLVLVPNTEAFF	TGCGCCAGCAGGTTGGTCCTCGTTCCGAACACTGAAGCTTTCTTT
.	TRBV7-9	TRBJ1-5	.	CASSPGQENQPQHF	TGTGCCAGCAGCCCCGGACAAGAGAATCAGCCCCAGCATTTT
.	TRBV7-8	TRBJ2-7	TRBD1	CASSLVASGTAHYEQYF	TGTGCCAGCAGCTTAGTGGCCTCCGGGACAGCCCACTACGAGCAGTACTTC
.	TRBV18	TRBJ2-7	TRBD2	CASSLADTYEQYF	TGTGCCAGCTCCCTAGCGGATACCTACGAGCAGTACTTC
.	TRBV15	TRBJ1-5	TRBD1	CATSFGTGMYSNQPQHF	TGTGCCACCTCCTTTGGGACAGGGATGTATAGCAATCAGCCCCAGCATTTT
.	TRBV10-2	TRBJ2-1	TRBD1	CASRPTGGNEQFF	TGCGCCAGCAGACCGACAGGGGGTAATGAGCAGTTCTTC
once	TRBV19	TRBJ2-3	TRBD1	CASSIGTEADTQYF	TGTGCCAGTAGTATCGGGACAGAAGCAGATACGCAGTATTTT
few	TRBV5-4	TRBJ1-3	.	CASSLSSVPGNTIYF	TGTGCCAGCAGCTTGTCGTCGGTCCCTGGAAACACCATATATTTT
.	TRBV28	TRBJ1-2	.	CASGDTTNYGYTF	TGTGCCAGCGGGGACACAACTAACTATGGCTACACCTTC
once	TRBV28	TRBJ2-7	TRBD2	CASASGSSYEQYF	TGTGCCAGCGCAAGCGGGAGTAGCTACGAGCAGTACTTC
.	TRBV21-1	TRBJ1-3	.	CASSHQQGWFGNTIYF	TGTGCCAGCAGCCACCAACAGGGATGGTTTGGAAACACCATATATTTT
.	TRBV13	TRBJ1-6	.	CASSQTGESSYNSPLHF	TGTGCCAGCAGCCAGACGGGGGAGAGCTCCTATAATTCACCCCTCCACTTT
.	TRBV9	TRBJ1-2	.	CASSVGAADVMGYGYTF	TGTGCCAGCAGCGTAGGGGCAGCCGATGTGATGGGCTATGGCTACACCTTC
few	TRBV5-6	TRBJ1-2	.	CASSLETLYGYTF	TGTGCCAGCAGCTTGGAGACTCTCTATGGCTACACCTTC
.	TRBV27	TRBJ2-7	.	CASSPMGSSYEQYF	TGTGCCAGCAGCCCCATGGGGAGCTCCTACGAGCAGTACTTC
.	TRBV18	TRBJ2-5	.	CASYLGSEETQYF	TGTGCCAGCTATCTAGGTTCTGAAGAGACCCAGTACTTC
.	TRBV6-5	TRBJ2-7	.	CASSYFYGEYEQYF	TGTGCCAGCAGTTACTTTTATGGGGAGTACGAGCAGTACTTC
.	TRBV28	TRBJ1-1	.	CASLQGTSESGTEAFF	TGTGCCAGCTTACAGGGAACTTCCGAATCAGGCACTGAAGCTTTCTTT
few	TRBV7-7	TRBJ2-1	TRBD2	CASSLGRGLDNEQFF	TGTGCTAGCAGCTTAGGGCGGGGACTAGACAATGAGCAGTTCTTC
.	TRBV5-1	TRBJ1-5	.	CASSPTGQGNQPQHF	TGCGCCAGCAGCCCTACTGGGCAGGGCAATCAGCCCCAGCATTTT
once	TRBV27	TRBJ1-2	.	CASSRQGQGGYTF	TGTGCCAGCAGTAGGCAGGGGCAAGGAGGCTACACCTTC
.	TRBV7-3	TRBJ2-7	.	CASSSDSPYEQYF	TGTGCCAGCAGCTCGGACAGTCCCTACGAGCAGTACTTC
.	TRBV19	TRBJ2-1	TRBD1	CASSKGAREQFF	TGTGCCAGTAGTAAGGGGGCGCGCGAGCAGTTCTTC
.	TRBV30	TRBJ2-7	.	CAWSVGLPKQYF	TGTGCCTGGAGTGTAGGACTTCCCAAGCAGTACTTC